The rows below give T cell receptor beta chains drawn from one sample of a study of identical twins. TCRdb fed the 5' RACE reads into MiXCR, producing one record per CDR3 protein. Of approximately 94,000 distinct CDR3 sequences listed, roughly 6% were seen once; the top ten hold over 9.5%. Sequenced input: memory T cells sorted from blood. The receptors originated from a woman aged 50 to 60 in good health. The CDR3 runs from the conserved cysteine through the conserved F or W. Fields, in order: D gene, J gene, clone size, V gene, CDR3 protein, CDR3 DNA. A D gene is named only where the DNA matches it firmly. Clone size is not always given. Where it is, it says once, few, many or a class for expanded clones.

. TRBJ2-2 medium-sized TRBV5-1 CASFTSRANGELFF TGCGCCAGCTTTACGAGCAGGGCTAACGGGGAGCTGTTTTTT
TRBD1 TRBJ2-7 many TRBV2 CASSDRAYEQYF TGTGCCAGTTCGGACAGGGCCTACGAGCAGTACTTC
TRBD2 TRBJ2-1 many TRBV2 CASSLLSLAGESHNEQFF TGTGCCAGCAGTCTACTGAGCCTAGCGGGAGAAAGCCACAATGAGCAGTTCTTC
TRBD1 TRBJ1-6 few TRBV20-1 CSARGTGRNSPLHF TGCAGTGCTAGAGGGACAGGGAGGAATTCACCCCTCCACTTT
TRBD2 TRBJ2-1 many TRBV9 CASSVTSARAGNEQFF TGTGCCAGCAGCGTCACTAGCGCCCGAGCAGGCAATGAGCAGTTCTTC
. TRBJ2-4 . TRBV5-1 CASSLGTLAKNIQYF TGCGCCAGCAGCTTAGGGACTTTAGCCAAAAACATTCAGTACTTC
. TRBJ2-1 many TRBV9 CASSVGYNEQFF TGTGCCAGCAGCGTAGGGTACAATGAGCAGTTCTTC
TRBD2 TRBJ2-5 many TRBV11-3 CASSSWGREEETQYF TGTGCCAGCAGCTCGTGGGGGCGGGAGGAAGAGACCCAGTACTTC
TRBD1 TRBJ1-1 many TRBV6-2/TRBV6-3 CASSPGQSTEAFF TGTGCCAGCAGTCCGGGACAGTCCACTGAAGCTTTCTTT
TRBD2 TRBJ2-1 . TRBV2 CASSASGSGTYNEQFF TGTGCCAGCAGCGCCAGCGGGAGTGGAACCTACAATGAGCAGTTCTTC
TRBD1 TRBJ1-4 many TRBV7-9 CASSLDRGSANEKLFF TGTGCCAGCAGCTTAGACAGGGGTTCGGCTAATGAAAAACTGTTTTTT